This TCR beta chain appears in the sequencing data of a study of cytomegalovirus exposure and HLA in healthy donors. In the study overall: Tens of millions of unique TCRs from HLA-typed donors were held in an early release of data. Study conclusions and caveats: It was reported that TCR beta sequences correctly inferred the HLA-A and HLA-B alleles for most subjects.

The PCR employed 60 Vbeta primers together with 13 Jbeta primers. Libraries were prepared by immunoSEQ multiplex PCR; TCRdb keeps only in-frame clonotypes and omits some of them. The table shows over 100,000 clones, with 60% to 85% occurring only once. With respect to this clone: Its target is not known.

This receptor was identified in a woman between 35 and 50 years old in good health and CMV-seronegative. The specimen sequenced was PBMCs.

The CDR3 coding sequence is TGTGCCAGCAGCCAAAGACAGGGTCAAGGTCAGCCCCAGCATTTT. Its protein product is CASSQRQGQGQPQHF. The chain couples TRBV7-2 to TRBJ1-5; 7 bases are shared with TRBD1. Germline trimming cut 5 bases from V and 6 bases from J; bases unmatched to any gene: 10. The CDR3 sequence is 15 residues long. CDR1 is SGHTA, CDR2 FQGNSA, per germline.